The sequence of this T cell receptor (beta chain) was determined in a study of cytomegalovirus exposure and HLA in healthy donors. In the study overall: Ancestry clustering placed around 80% of several hundred genotyped donors in the Caucasian-associated cluster.

Turning to this clone: Its specificity is not known.

Germline V gives CDR1 GTSNPN, CDR2 SVGIG (reference sequence). The V gene end was trimmed by 2 bases and the J gene end by 3 bases; junction bases not matched to a gene: 4. The CDR3 covers 13 residues. Study-wide points: In a later analysis, an Asian-associated ancestry cluster reportedly showed fewer N-insertions than the 666-donor mean.

Primers for the PCR totalled 60 Vbeta and 13 Jbeta. As processed by the authors: Around 80 million unique TCR beta chains, some 9.9 million of them shared, were counted by a later analysis. Generated by immunoSEQ multiplex PCR, the TCRdb table keeps only in-frame clones and is missing some. That table supplies the V and J calls and clone size; D and trimming were determined from the DNA. Of fewer than 45,000 clones in the sample, about 73% were seen once. This clonotype was sampled from a woman in her twenties or thirties in good health and CMV-seronegative. This chain links TRBV30 with TRBJ2-7; 7 positions agree with TRBD2. The sample was PBMCs. The CDR3 sequence is CAWSWGGNYEQYF. The CDR3, as DNA: TGTGCCTGGAGTTGGGGGGGTAACTACGAGCAGTACTTC.